The 19 T cell receptor beta chains listed next were all sequenced from one sample in a study of blood T cells in healthy people across ages (dated by TCRdb to between 2014 and 2016). The library was generated by 5' RACE. TCRdb lists the instrument as Illumina HiSeq 2500. A second 7 to 11 cycle PCR used a sample-barcoded 5' primer and a J-beta primer mix. Using fastp trimming at Q25 and MiXCR clonotype assembly, TCRdb reanalyzed the public sequencing data and kept in-frame beta chains. Rows matching on CDR3 protein sequence are summarized as one entry with the most common DNA and genes. The sample table records roughly 900,000 distinct CDR3 sequences; roughly 26% of these occur just once. Of the sample, approximately 15% is held by the ten largest clones. The sample comprised blood. The receptors shown here come from a woman of 80 years or more in good health.

This clonotype was seen repeatedly, ten times or more. This chain links TRBV27 with TRBJ2-5; D unresolved. CDR1 MNHEY and CDR2 SMNVEV come from the germline V gene (reference sequence). V was clipped by 5 bases and J by 2 bases, with 12 bases between them. This CDR3 contains 14 residues. The CDR3 region is CASSQPPNQETQYF. For the CDR3, the DNA is TGTGCCAGCAGTCAGCCACCAAATCAAGAGACCCAGTACTTC.

This clonotype was counted ten times or more. CDR3 DNA sequence: TGTGCCAGCAGCTTAGTTCGGGGGGGAGAGACCCAGTACTTC. The encoded protein is CASSLVRGGETQYF. This chain joins TRBV7-2 and TRBJ2-5, with 8 bases fitting TRBD2. V shed 1 base and J 4 bases; nucleotides not matched to a gene: 2. The CDR3 spans 14 residues. Germline V gene sequence: CDR1 SGHTA, CDR2 FQGNSA.

In its sample, this clonotype was seen a few times. A read error is possible here, since a much larger clone lies one base away. This chain connects TRBV11-2 to TRBJ1-6; D may be TRBD1 (5 bases). CDR1 is SGHAT and CDR2 is FQNNGV in the germline V gene. CDR3 length equals 14 residues. The CDR3 coding sequence is TGTGCCAGCAGCTTCGTCAGGGAAGGATCACCCCCCCACTTT. Protein product: CASSFVREGSPPHF.

A word on this clonotype: A junction boundary mismatches the germline segment, possibly from a read error. The genes are TRBV10-3 and TRBJ1-4; D is unresolved. This CDR3 comprises 14 residues. Germline lookup yields CDR1 ENHRY and CDR2 SYGVKD. CDR3 loop: CAIRPTATNKKLFF. The CDR3 nucleotides read TGTGCCATCAGACCAACAGCAACTAATAAAAAACTGTTTTTT.

This clonotype was recorded a few times. The chain is built from TRBV18 and TRBJ2-3, with 9 bases fitting TRBD2. Germline loops: CDR1 KGHSH, CDR2 LQKENI. With V trimmed by 2 bases and J by 0 bases, 6 bases remained unmatched. The CDR3 length is 17 residues. CDR3 DNA sequence: TGTGCCAGCTCACCATTTCTCCTAGCGGGGAGCACAGATACGCAGTATTTT. Its protein product is CASSPFLLAGSTDTQYF.

The genes are TRBV5-5 and TRBJ2-3, with D possibly called TRBD1 or TRBD2 (5 bases each). V dropped 5 bases and J dropped 2 bases, with 15 bases sitting between them. Germline CDR1 is SGHKS and CDR2 is YYEKEE (reference sequence). This CDR3 comprises 15 residues. The CDR3 bases are TGTGCCAGCAGGGGACGGATAAAAACCACAGATACGCAGTATTTT. This sequence encodes CASRGRIKTTDTQYF.

This clonotype was seen repeatedly, ten times or more. This chain joins TRBV15 and TRBJ2-3; possible D gene TRBD2, 6 bases. Trimming removed 6 bases at V and 2 bases at J, with 12 bases between. Per the germline V gene, CDR1 is LNHNV and CDR2 is YYDKDF (reference sequence). The CDR3 length is 14 residues. The CDR3 DNA reads TGTGCCACCAGTAACCGGGACTTCACAGATACGCAGTATTTT. Protein: CATSNRDFTDTQYF. The variable domain in full, with the rest retrieved from reference TRBV15 and TRBJ2-3, is DAMVIQNPRYQVTQFGKPVTLSCSQTLNHNVMYWYQQKSSQAPKLLFHYYDKDFNNEADTPDNFQSRRPNTSFCFLDIRSPGLGDTAMYLCATSNRDFTDTQYFGPGTRLTVL.

At least ten counts were recorded for this clonotype. The chain combines TRBV4-3 with TRBJ1-5; D is unclear. The V end lost 0 bases, the J end lost 11 bases, and 11 bases lay between the germline ends. CDR1 and CDR2 from the germline V gene are LGHNA and YSLEER. The CDR3 has 13 amino acids. The CDR3 is CASSQEKGRTQHF. CDR3 bases: TGCGCCAGCAGCCAAGAAAAGGGCAGGACCCAGCATTTT.

The gene calls are TRBV2 and TRBJ1-2, with TRBD1 as a possible D gene (5 bases). Germline V lookup: CDR1 SNHLY, CDR2 FYNNEI. This CDR3 contains 14 residues. Trimming removed 3 bases from V and 7 bases from J, with 15 bases in between. The CDR3 DNA sequence: TGTGCCAGCAGTGATGGGACCCAACTGGGTGGCTACACCTTC. Its protein is CASSDGTQLGGYTF. The full variable domain, in which reference TRBV2 and TRBJ1-2 provide the parts outside the CDR3, is EPEVTQTPSHQVTQMGQEVILRCVPISNHLYFYWYRQILGQKVEFLVSFYNNEISEKSEIFDDQFSVERPDGSNFTLKIRSTKLEDSAMYFCASSDGTQLGGYTFGSGTRLTVV.

At least ten counts were recorded for this clonotype. V usage is TRBV18 and J usage is TRBJ2-7, with 10 bases identical to TRBD1. The V gene's germline CDR1 is KGHSH and CDR2 LQKENI. The V segment lost 5 bases and the J segment 5 bases; nucleotides outside the gene matches: 9. There are 15 residues in the CDR3. CDR3 sequence (DNA): TGTGCCAGCTCAGCCAGGCGACAGGGGGCTCACGAGCAGTACTTC. Its protein is CASSARRQGAHEQYF. Variable domain in full (rest from reference TRBV18 and TRBJ2-7): NAGVMQNPRHLVRRRGQEARLRCSPMKGHSHVYWYRQLPEEGLKFMVYLQKENIIDESGMPKERFSAEFPKEGPSILRIQQVVRGDSAAYFCASSARRQGAHEQYFGPGTRLTVT.

The chain links TRBV7-2 to TRBJ1-4; D not certain. Looked up from germline, CDR1 is SGHTA and CDR2 is FQGNSA. V was clipped by 6 bases and J by 6 bases, with 17 bases between them. This CDR3 region has 15 residues. CDR3 sequence (DNA): TGTGCCAGCAGTCGTTCCGGGTTGCTAGATGAAAAACTGTTTTTT. Amino acid sequence: CASSRSGLLDEKLFF.

This clonotype was found a few times. This sequence joins TRBV28 and TRBJ1-5; 9 positions agree with TRBD1. Germline loops: CDR1 MDHEN, CDR2 SYDVKM. This CDR3 comprises 15 residues. Trimming took 4 bases from V and 11 from J; bases not matched to a gene: 12. The CDR3: CASSSTDRGGISQHF. CDR3 in DNA: TGTGCCAGCAGTTCTACAGACAGGGGGGGTATATCCCAGCATTTT.

This clonotype was counted many times. V gene TRBV4-1 combines with J gene TRBJ2-7, with a possible D match to TRBD1 (8 bases). V lost 2 bases and J 6 bases, leaving 17 bases between the germline ends. The CDR3 extends over 15 amino acids. In germline, CDR1 is MGHRA, CDR2 YSYEKL. This chain's CDR3 is CASSQLLTGGAEQYF. For the CDR3, the DNA is TGCGCCAGCAGCCAACTGTTAACAGGGGGGGCCGAGCAGTACTTC.

Comments on this clonotype: The conserved closing phenylalanine or tryptophan is absent in this CDR3, likely reflecting a read error. The genes are TRBV20-1 and TRBJ2-5, with D tentatively TRBD1 (5 bases). The CDR3 has 12 residues. From germline, CDR1 is DFQATT and CDR2 SNEGSKA (reference sequence). V lost 6 bases and J 2 bases, leaving 10 bases between the germline ends. The CDR3 DNA sequence: TGCAGTGCGAGCAGGGTTCAAGAGACCCAGTACTGC. Translated: CSASRVQETQYC.

In its sample, this clonotype was seen many times. The CDR3 coding sequence is TGTGCCAGCAGTAGGGCTGCCGGAGGAGGCTACGAGCAGTACTTC. This translates into CASSRAAGGGYEQYF. The chain recombines TRBV6-2 or TRBV6-3 with TRBJ2-7, with a possible D match to TRBD2 (5 bases). This CDR3 spans 15 amino acids. The germline V gene encodes CDR1 MNHEY and CDR2 SVGEGT. V lost 5 bases to trimming and J lost 3 bases, with 17 bases between them.

V gene TRBV7-9 combines with J gene TRBJ1-4; perhaps TRBD1 as D (6 bases). Trimming removed 4 bases from V and 6 bases from J, with 15 bases in between. CDR1 is SEHNR and CDR2 is FQNEAQ in the germline V gene (reference sequence). The CDR3 is 15 amino acids. The CDR3 coding sequence is TGTGCCAGCAGCTCCCCCGGGGGGCGGCATGAAAAACTGTTTTTT. Translated: CASSSPGGRHEKLFF.

CDR3 bases: TGTGCCAGCAGCGTTCAGCGGGGGATGGACACCGGGGAGCTGTTTTTT. As protein: CASSVQRGMDTGELFF. The V and J genes are TRBV9 and TRBJ2-2; 8 nucleotides agree with TRBD2. CDR1 is SGDLS, CDR2 YYNGEE, per germline. The trim removed 2 bases at V and 3 bases at J, leaving 6 bases unmatched. This CDR3 contains 16 residues. The full variable domain, in which reference TRBV9 and TRBJ2-2 provide the parts outside the CDR3, is DSGVTQTPKHLITATGQRVTLRCSPRSGDLSVYWYQQSLDQGLQFLIQYYNGEERAKGNILERFSAQQFPDLHSELNLSSLELGDSALYFCASSVQRGMDTGELFFGEGSRLTVL.

This clonotype came up many times. The chain recombines TRBV7-2 with TRBJ2-4; 8 bases match TRBD1. CDR3 size: 17 residues. Germline CDR1 is SGHTA and CDR2 is FQGNSA. V dropped 5 bases and J dropped 3; count of bases not matched to a gene: 12. The CDR3 bases are TGTGCCAGCAGCCCCCCCCCCCAGGGGGCGGACAAAAACATTCAGTACTTC. It yields the protein CASSPPPQGADKNIQYF.

This clonotype was counted a few times. A read error may be the cause here, since a much bigger clone is one base away. The rearrangement links TRBV7-2 to TRBJ2-1; TRBD2 agrees at 8 bases. The V gene's germline CDR1 is SGHTA and CDR2 FQGNSA. V was clipped by 3 bases and J by 2 bases; unmatched bases: 3. The CDR3 has 15 amino acids. CDR3 protein: CASSFSGAPYNEQFF. CDR3 sequence (DNA): TGTGCCAGCAGCTTTAGCGGGGCGCCCTACAATGAGCAGTTCTTC.